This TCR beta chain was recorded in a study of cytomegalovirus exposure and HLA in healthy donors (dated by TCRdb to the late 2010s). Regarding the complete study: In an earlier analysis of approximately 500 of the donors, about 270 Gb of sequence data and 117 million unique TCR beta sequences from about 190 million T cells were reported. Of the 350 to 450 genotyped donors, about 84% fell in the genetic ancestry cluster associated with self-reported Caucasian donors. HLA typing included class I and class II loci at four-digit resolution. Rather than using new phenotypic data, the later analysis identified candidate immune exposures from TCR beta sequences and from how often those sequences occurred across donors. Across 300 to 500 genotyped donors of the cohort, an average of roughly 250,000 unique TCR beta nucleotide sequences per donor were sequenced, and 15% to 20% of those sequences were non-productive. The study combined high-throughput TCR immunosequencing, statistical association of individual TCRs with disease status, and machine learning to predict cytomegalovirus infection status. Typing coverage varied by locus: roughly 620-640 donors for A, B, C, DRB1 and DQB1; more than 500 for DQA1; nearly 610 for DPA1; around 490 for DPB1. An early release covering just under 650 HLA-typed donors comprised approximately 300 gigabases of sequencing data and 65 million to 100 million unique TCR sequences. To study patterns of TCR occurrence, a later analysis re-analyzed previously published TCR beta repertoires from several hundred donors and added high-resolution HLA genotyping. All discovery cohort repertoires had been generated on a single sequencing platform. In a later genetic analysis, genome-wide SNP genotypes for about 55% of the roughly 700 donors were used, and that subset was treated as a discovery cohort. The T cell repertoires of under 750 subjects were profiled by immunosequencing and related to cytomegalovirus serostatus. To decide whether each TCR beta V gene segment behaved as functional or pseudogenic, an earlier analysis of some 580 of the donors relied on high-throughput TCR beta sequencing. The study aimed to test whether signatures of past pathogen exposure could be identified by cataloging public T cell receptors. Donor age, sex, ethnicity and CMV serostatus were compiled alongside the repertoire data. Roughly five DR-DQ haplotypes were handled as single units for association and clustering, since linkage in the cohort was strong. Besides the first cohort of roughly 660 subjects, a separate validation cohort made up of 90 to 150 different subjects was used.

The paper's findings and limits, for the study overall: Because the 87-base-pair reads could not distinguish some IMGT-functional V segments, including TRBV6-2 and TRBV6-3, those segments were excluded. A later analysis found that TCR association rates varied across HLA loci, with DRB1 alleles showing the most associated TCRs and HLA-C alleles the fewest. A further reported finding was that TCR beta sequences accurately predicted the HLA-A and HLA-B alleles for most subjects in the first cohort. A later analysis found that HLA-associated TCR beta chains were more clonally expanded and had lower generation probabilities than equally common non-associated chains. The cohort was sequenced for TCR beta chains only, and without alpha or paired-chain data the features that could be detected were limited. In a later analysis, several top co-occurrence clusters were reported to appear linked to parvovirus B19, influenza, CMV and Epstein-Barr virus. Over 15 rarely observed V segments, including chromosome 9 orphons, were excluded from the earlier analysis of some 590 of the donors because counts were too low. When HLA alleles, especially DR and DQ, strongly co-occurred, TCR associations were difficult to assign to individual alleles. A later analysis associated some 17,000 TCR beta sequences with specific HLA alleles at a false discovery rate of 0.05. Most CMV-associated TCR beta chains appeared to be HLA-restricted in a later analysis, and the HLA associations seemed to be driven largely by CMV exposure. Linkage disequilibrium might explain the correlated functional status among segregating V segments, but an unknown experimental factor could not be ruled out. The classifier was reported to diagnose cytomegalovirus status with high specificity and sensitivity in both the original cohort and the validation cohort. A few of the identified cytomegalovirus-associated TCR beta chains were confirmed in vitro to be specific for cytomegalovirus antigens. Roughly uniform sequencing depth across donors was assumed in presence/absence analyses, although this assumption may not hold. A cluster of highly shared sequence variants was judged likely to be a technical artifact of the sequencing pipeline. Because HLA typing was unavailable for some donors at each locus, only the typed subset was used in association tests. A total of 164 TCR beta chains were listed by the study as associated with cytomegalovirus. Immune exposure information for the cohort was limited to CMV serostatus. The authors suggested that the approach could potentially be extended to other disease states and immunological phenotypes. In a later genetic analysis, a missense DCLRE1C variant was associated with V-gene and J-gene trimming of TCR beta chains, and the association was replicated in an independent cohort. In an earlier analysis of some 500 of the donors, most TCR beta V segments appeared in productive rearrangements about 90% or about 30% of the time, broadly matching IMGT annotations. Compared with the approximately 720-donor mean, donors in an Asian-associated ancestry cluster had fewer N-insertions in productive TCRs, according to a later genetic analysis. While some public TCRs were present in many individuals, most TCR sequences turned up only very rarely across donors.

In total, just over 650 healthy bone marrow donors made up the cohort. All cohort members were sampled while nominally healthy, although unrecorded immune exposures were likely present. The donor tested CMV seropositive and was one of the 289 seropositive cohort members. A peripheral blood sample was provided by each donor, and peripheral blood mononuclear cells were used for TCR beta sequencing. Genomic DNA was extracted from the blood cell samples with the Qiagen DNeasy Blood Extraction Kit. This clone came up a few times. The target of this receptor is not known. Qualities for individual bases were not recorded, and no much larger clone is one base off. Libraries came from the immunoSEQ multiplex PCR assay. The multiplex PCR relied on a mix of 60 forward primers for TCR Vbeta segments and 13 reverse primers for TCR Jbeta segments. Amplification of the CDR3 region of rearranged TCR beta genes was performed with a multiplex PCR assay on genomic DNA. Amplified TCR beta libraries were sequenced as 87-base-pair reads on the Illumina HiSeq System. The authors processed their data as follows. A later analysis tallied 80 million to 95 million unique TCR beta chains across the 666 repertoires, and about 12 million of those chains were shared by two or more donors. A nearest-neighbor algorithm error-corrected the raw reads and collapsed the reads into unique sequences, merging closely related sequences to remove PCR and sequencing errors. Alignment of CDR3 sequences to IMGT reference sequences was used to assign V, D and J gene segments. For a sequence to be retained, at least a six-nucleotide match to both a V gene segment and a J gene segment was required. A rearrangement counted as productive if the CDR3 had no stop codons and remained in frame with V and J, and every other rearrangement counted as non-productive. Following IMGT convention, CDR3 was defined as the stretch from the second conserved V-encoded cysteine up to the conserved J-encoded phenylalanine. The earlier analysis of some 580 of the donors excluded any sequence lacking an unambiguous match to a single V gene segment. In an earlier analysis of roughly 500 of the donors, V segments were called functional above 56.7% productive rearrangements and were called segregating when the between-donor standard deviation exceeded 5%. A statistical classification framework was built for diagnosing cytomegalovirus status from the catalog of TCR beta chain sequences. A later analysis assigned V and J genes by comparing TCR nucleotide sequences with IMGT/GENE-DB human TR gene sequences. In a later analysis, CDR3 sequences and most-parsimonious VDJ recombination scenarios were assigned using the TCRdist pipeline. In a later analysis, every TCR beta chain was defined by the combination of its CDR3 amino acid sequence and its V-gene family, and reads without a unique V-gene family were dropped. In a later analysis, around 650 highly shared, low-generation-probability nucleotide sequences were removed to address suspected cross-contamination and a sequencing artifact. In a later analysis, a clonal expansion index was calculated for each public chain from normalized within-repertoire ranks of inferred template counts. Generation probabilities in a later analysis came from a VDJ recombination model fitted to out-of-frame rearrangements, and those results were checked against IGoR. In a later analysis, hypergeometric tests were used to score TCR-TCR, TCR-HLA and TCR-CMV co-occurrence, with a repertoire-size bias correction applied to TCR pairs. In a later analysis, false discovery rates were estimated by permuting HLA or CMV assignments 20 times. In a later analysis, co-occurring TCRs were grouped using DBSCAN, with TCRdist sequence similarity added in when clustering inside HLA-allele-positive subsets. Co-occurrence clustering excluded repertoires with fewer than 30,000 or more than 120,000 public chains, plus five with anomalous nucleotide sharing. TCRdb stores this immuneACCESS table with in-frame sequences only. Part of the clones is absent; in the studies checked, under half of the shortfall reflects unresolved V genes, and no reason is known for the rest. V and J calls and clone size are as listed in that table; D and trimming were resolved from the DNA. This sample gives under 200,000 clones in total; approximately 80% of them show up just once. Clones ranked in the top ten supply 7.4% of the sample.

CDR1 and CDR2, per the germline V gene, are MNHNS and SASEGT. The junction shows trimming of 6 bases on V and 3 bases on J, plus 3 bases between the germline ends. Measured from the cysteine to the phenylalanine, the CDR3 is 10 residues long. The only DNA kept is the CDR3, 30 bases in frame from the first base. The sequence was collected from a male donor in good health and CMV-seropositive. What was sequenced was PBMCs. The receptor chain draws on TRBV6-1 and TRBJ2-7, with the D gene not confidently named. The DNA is TGTGCCAGCAGGAGCTACGAGCAGTACTTC. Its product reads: CASRSYEQYF.